The clone carrying this T cell receptor (beta chain) was seen a handful of times. Other DNA sequences in the sample encode the same CDR3. Produced via immunoSEQ multiplex PCR; TCRdb's table is partial and in-frame only. In the table there are over 55,000 clones, about 87% of which are singletons. The CDR3 runs to 14 residues. V trimming: 6 bases; J trimming: 3 bases; junction bases outside the gene matches: 4. The germline V gene has CDR1 SGHRS and CDR2 YFSETQ. The data are from a study of technical replicates of blood from a handful of donors. The specimen was PBMCs. The gene calls are TRBV5-1 and TRBJ2-1; 9 bases agree with TRBD2. The sequence was obtained from a human donor in good health. Some clones in this sample may be carry-over from other donors' samples. The CDR3 sequence: CASTAGGGYNEQFF. Here the CDR3 DNA reads TGCGCCAGCACAGCGGGAGGAGGCTACAATGAGCAGTTCTTC.